This T cell receptor beta chain was obtained from a study of early T cells in non-severe SARS-CoV-2 infection. This clonotype came up a few times. In germline, CDR1 is SGHRS, CDR2 YFSETQ. This CDR3 is 13 amino acids long. V lost 1 base and J lost 6, with 10 bases in between. TCRdb re-called the 5' RACE reads with MiXCR, one entry per CDR3 protein. The data hold about 97,000 distinct CDR3 sequences, with more than 9.5% observed a single time. The receptor comes from an adult who was a healthcare worker with PCR-confirmed SARS-CoV-2 infection or an uninfected control (not recorded which). The V call is TRBV5-1, the J call TRBJ1-2, with D possibly being TRBD1 (5 bases). Sequencing used whole blood, obtained at baseline. The CDR3 loop is CASSLTGRDGYTF. Written as DNA, the CDR3 is TGCGCCAGCAGCTTGACAGGCCGAGATGGCTACACCTTC.